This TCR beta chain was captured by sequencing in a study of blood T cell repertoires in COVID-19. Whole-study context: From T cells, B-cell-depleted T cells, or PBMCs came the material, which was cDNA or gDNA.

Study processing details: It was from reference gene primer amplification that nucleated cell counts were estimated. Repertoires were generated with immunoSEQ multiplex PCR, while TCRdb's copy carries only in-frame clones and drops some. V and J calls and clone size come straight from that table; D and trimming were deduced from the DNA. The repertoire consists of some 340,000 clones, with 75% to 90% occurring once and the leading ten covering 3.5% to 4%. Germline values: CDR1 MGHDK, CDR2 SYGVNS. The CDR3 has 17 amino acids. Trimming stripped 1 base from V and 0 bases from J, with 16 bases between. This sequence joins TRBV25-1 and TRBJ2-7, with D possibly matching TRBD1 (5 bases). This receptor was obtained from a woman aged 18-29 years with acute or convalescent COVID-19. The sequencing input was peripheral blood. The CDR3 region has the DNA TGTGCCAGCAGTGAATTTGGGGCAGGACACAGCTCCTACGAGCAGTACTTC. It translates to CASSEFGAGHSSYEQYF.